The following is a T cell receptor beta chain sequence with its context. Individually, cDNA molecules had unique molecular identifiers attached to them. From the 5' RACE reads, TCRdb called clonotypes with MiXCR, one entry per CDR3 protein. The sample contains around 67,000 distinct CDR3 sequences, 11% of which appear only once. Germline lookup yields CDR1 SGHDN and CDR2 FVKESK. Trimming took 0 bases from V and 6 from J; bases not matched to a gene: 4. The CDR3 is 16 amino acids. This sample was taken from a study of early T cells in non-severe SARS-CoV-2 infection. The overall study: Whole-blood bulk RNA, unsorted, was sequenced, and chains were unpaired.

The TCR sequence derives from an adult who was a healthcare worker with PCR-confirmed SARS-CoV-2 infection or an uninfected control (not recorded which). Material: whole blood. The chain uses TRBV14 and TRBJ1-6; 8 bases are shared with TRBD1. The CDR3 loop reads CASSQDPRGLNSPLHF. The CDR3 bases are TGTGCCAGCAGCCAAGATCCCAGGGGGCTTAATTCACCCCTCCACTTT.